Below are 6 T cell receptor beta chains sequenced from a single sample in a study of long-term antiretroviral therapy in people with HIV. Researchers ran immunoSEQ v3.0 at survey level. Here immunoSEQ multiplex PCR was the method, and the copy in TCRdb shows in-frame clones only, minus some. The profile shows 19,000 or so clones, 80% of them singletons. The material was unsorted PBMCs, obtained 0.2 years after starting antiretroviral therapy. The receptors here all came from a middle-aged woman with HIV.

V and J are TRBV2 and TRBJ2-1, with 8 bases lining up with TRBD2. Germline CDR1 SNHLY, CDR2 FYNNEI. CDR3 size: 16 residues. V dropped 5 bases and J dropped 2; count of bases not matched to a gene: 8. This CDR3 is CASSPTSVMPYNEQFF. Written as DNA, the CDR3 is TGTGCCAGCAGTCCGACTAGCGTGATGCCCTACAATGAGCAGTTCTTC. The whole variable domain, filled in from reference TRBV2 and TRBJ2-1, reads EPEVTQTPSHQVTQMGQEVILRCVPISNHLYFYWYRQILGQKVEFLVSFYNNEISEKSEIFDDQFSVERPDGSNFTLKIRSTKLEDSAMYFCASSPTSVMPYNEQFFGPGTRLTVL.

This rearrangement joins TRBV27 to TRBJ1-1; D is ambiguous. Deletions cut 2 bases from V and 1 base from J, with 14 bases between. Germline V gene sequence: CDR1 MNHEY, CDR2 SMNVEV (reference sequence). The CDR3 extends over 16 amino acids. CDR3 bases: TGTGCCAGCAGTTTACACCCCCCTAGGGCGAACACTGAAGCTTTCTTT. Amino acids: CASSLHPPRANTEAFF.

The gene calls are TRBV5-8 and TRBJ1-1; D gene ambiguous. This CDR3 has 12 amino acids. The germline V and J ends were trimmed by 6 bases and 4 bases, with 10 bases remaining between them. Germline CDR1 is SGHTS and CDR2 is YDEGEE. CDR3 in amino acids: CASTRHFTEAFF. The CDR3 DNA follows: TGTGCCAGCACCAGGCATTTCACTGAAGCTTTCTTT.

The chain is built from TRBV5-1 and TRBJ2-3; 9 nucleotides agree with TRBD1. V was pared by 4 bases and J by 1 base, with 1 base of the junction left unmatched. The CDR3 sequence is 14 residues long. Germline assignment: CDR1 SGHRS and CDR2 YFSETQ. The chain's CDR3 is CASSRTGGTDTQYF. CDR3 nucleotides: TGCGCCAGCAGCCGGACAGGGGGCACAGATACGCAGTATTTT.

Worth noting for this clone: One end of the junction is discordant with germline, which a read error may explain. The genes are TRBV29-1 and TRBJ1-2; TRBD1 is a possible D gene (5 bases). The V gene's germline CDR1 is SQVTM and CDR2 ANQGSEA. This CDR3 region has 11 residues. The CDR3: CSDDSHPRKAF. As DNA, the CDR3 is TGCAGCGATGACAGCCACCCTCGAAAAGCCTTC.

This rearrangement joins TRBV4-2 to TRBJ2-2; 9 bases fit TRBD1. The CDR3 is made up of 16 amino acids. The trim removed 5 bases at V and 3 bases at J, leaving 7 bases unmatched. Germline CDR1 LGHNA, CDR2 YNFKEQ. The CDR3 coding sequence is TGTGCCAGCAGCAATCCCCGGACAGGGGACACCGGGGAGCTGTTTTTT. Translation gives CASSNPRTGDTGELFF.